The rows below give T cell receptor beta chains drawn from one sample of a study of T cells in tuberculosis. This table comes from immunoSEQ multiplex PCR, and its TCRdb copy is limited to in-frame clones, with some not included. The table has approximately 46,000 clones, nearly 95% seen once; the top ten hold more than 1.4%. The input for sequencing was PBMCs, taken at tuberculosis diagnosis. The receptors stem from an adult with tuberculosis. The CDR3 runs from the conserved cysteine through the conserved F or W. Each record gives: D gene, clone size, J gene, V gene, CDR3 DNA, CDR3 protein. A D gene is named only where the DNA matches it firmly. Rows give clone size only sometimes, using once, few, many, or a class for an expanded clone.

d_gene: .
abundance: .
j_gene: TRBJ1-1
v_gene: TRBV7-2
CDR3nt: TGTGCCAGCAGTCAATACGGAGATGCTGAAGCTTTCTTT
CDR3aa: CASSQYGDAEAFF

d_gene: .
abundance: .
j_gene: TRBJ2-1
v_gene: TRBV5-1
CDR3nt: TGCGCCAGCAGCTTCTCGGGAGCGACCCACAATGAGCAGTTCTTC
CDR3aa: CASSFSGATHNEQFF

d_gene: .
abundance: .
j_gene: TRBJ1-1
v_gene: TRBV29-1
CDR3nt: TGCAGCGTTGAAGGCTATAACGGGGACACTGAAGCTTTCTTT
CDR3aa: CSVEGYNGDTEAFF

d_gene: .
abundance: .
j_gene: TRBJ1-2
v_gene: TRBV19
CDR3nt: TGTGCCAGCAACTCCGGAGGAACTAACTATGGCTACACCTTC
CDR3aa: CASNSGGTNYGYTF

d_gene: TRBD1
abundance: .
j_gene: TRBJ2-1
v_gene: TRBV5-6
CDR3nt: TGTGCCAGCAGCTTCCGGGACAGGGGCTACAATGAGCAGTTCTTC
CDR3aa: CASSFRDRGYNEQFF

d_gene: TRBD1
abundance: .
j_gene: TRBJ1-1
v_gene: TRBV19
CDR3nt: TGTGCCAGTAGTATAGATCGGCCAGGGGGCCAGAGAGGCACTGAAGCTTTCTTT
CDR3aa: CASSIDRPGGQRGTEAFF

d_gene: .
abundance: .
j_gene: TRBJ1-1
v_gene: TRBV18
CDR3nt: TGTGCCAGCTCACCACTGACTATGATGAACACTGAAGCTTTCTTT
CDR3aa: CASSPLTMMNTEAFF

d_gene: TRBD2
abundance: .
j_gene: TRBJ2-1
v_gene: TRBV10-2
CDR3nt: TGCGCCAGCATCGGACTAGCGGGAGACAATGAGCAGTTCTTC
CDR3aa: CASIGLAGDNEQFF

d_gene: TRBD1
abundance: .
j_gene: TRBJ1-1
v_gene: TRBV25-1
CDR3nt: TGTGCCAGCGGACAGGGATCAACTGAAGCTTTCTTT
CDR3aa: CASGQGSTEAFF

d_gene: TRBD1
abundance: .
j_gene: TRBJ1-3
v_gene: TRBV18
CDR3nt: TGTGCCAGCATCCAGGGGGCTGGTGGAAACACCATATATTTT
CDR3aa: CASIQGAGGNTIYF

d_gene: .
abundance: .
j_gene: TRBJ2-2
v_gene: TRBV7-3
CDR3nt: TGTGCCAGCAGCCCGAGCTCAAGAGGGAGGAACACCGGGGAGCTGTTTTTT
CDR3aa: CASSPSSRGRNTGELFF

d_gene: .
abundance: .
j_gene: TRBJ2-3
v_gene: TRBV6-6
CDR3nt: TGTGCCAGCAGCAAGCCGGGACTTCAGGTTACAGATACGCAGTATTTT
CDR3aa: CASSKPGLQVTDTQYF

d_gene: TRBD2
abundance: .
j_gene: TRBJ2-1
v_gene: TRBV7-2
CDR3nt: TGTGCCAGCAGCTTAGGTGCAGCGGGAGGCCAAAATGAGCAGTTCTTC
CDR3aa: CASSLGAAGGQNEQFF

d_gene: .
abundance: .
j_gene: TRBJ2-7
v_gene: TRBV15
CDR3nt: TGTGCCACCAGCGGACAAACCTACGAGCAGTACTTC
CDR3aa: CATSGQTYEQYF

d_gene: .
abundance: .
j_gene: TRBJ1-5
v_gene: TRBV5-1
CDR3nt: TGCGCCAGCAGCTTGACAGGGAGAGATCAGCCCCAGCATTTT
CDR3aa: CASSLTGRDQPQHF

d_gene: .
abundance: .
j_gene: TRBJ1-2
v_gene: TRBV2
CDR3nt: TGTGCCAGCAGTGGGAGAACGGCACATCCTCTCTACACCTTC
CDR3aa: CASSGRTAHPLYTF

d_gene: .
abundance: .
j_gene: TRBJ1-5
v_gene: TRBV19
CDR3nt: TGTGCCAGTAGTATTCGGCGGAGCGGCCTGTTCAGTCAGCCCCAGCATTTT
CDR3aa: CASSIRRSGLFSQPQHF

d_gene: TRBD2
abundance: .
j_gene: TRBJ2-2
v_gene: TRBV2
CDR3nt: TGTGCCAGCGGGCTAGCGGGAAACACCGGGGAGCTGTTTTTT
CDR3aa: CASGLAGNTGELFF

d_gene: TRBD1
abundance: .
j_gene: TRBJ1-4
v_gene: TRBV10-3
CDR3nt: TGTGCCATCAGCCGCGGGACAGGGGAAGAAAAACTGTTTTTT
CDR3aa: CAISRGTGEEKLFF

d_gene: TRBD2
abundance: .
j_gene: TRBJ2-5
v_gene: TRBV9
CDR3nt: TGTGCCAGCAGCGTATCGCGGGGGGCAACCGACATTAAAGAGACCCAGTACTTC
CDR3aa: CASSVSRGATDIKETQYF

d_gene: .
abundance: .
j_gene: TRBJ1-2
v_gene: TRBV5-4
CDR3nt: TGTGCCAGCAGCTCCGCGGACTCAGGGGTAGGGTCTGGCTACACCTTC
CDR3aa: CASSSADSGVGSGYTF

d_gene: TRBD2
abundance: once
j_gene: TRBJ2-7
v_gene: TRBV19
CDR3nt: TGTGCCAGTAGTGCCGGGACTAGCCAAGCTATCTACGAGCAGTACTTC
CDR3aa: CASSAGTSQAIYEQYF

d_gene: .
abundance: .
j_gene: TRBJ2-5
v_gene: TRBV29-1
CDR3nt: TGCAGCACCGCCGGCGGGCAGGAGACCCAGTACTTC
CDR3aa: CSTAGGQETQYF

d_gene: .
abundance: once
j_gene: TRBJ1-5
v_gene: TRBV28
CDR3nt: TGTGCCAGCACCCCAAGGGGTGGCGGCCCCCAGCATTTT
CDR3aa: CASTPRGGGPQHF

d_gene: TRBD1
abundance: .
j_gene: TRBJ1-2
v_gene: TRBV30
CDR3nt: TGTGCCTGGAGTGCCCAAACAGGGGCCTTCTACACCTTC
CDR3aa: CAWSAQTGAFYTF

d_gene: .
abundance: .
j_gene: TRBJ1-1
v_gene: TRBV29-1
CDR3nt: TGCAGCGTTATATTGAACACTGAAGCTTTCTTT
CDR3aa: CSVILNTEAFF

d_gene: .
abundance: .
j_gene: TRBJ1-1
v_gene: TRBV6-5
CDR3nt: TGTGCCAGCAGTTATATAAGGGGCACTGAAGCTTTCTTT
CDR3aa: CASSYIRGTEAFF

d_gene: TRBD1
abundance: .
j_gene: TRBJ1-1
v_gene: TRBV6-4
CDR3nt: TGTGCCAGCGGTCGACAGGGTCTGAAGACTGAAGCTTTCTTT
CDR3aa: CASGRQGLKTEAFF

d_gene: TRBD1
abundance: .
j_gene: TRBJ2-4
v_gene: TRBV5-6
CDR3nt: TGTGCCAGCAGCCCGAGGACAGGGGTGCCCAAAAACATTCAGTACTTC
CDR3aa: CASSPRTGVPKNIQYF

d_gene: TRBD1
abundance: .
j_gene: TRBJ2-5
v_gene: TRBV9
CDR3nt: TGTGCCAGCAGCCCAAGACAGGGGGCTTGGCAAGAGACCCAGTACTTC
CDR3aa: CASSPRQGAWQETQYF

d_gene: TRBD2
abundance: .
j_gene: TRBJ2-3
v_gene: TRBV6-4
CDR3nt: TGTGCCAGCAGTGACTCGATTGGGACTAGCGGGAGAAGGCAGTATTTT
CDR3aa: CASSDSIGTSGRRQYF

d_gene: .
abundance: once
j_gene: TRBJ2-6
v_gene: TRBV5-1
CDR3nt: TGCGCCAGCAGAGGAGAGGTCTCTGGGGCCAACGTCCTGACTTTC
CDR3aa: CASRGEVSGANVLTF

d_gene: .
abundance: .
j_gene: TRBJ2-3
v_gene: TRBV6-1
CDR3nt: TGTGCCAGCAGTGTAGGCAGGGTTAGTGCAGATACGCAGTATTTT
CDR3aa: CASSVGRVSADTQYF

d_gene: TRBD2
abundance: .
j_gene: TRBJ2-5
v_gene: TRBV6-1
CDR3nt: TGTGCCAGCAGGGCTAGCGGGGAAGAGACCCAGTACTTC
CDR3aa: CASRASGEETQYF

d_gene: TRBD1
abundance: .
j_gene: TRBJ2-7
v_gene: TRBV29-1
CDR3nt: TGCAGCGTTACACTCTGGGGGACAGGAGTTGCCGAGCAGTACTTC
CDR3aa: CSVTLWGTGVAEQYF

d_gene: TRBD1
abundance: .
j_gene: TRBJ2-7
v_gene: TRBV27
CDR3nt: TGTGCCAGCAGTTTACGGGACAGCTACGAGCAGTACTTC
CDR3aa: CASSLRDSYEQYF

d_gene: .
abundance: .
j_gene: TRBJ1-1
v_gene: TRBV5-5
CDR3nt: TGTGCCAGCAGCTTGCTAACACCGGGGACTGAAGCTTTCTTT
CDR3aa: CASSLLTPGTEAFF

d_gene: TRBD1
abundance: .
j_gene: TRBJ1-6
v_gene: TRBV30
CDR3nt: TGTGCCTGGAGTCTCGGGACAGAAAATTCACCCCTCCACTTT
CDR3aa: CAWSLGTENSPLHF

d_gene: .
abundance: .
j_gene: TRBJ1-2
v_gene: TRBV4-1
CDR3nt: TGCGCCAGCAGCCAAATCGGGACTCTCTTGCCCCGGAACTTC
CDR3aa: CASSQIGTLLPRNF

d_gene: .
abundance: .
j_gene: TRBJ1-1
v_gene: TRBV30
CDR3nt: TGTGCCTGGACGCAGGGATACACTGAAGCTTTCTTT
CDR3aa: CAWTQGYTEAFF

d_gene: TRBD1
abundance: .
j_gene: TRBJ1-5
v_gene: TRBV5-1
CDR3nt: TGCGCCAGCAGCTTAGGACAGGGATGGCCCCAGCATTTT
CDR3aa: CASSLGQGWPQHF

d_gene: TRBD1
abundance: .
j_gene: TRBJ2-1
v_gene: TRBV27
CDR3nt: TGTGCCAGCAGACCGCAGGACAGGGGGCACGATGAGCAGTTCTTC
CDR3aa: CASRPQDRGHDEQFF

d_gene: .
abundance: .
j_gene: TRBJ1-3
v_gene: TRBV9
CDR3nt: TGTGCCAGCAATACAGGATCCACTGGAAACACCATATATTTT
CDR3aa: CASNTGSTGNTIYF

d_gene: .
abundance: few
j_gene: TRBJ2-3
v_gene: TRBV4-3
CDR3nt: TGCGCCAGCAGCCCGGGTCGGGGGACAGATACGCAGTATTTT
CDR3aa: CASSPGRGTDTQYF

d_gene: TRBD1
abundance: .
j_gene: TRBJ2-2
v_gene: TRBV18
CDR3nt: TGTGCCAGCTCACTACACAGGGGGTCGACCACCGGGGAGCTGTTTTTT
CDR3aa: CASSLHRGSTTGELFF

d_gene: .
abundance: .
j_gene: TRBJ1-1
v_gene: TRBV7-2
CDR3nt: TGTGCCAGCAACCTCTTAGTTTCAGGGGTCACTGAAGCTTTCTTT
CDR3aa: CASNLLVSGVTEAFF

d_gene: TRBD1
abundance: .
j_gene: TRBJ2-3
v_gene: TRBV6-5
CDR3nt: TGTGCCAGCAGTACCTCACGACAGGGACGGCGGTATTTT
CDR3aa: CASSTSRQGRRYF

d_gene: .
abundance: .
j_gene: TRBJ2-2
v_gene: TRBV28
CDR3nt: TGTGCCAGCAGTTCAGCCCAGGGGCGCAACACCGGGGAGCTGTTTTTT
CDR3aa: CASSSAQGRNTGELFF

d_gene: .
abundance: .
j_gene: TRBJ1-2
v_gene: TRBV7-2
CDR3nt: TGTGCCAGCAGCTTATTTGGTCGCAGGGGAAACTATGGCTACACCTTC
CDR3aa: CASSLFGRRGNYGYTF